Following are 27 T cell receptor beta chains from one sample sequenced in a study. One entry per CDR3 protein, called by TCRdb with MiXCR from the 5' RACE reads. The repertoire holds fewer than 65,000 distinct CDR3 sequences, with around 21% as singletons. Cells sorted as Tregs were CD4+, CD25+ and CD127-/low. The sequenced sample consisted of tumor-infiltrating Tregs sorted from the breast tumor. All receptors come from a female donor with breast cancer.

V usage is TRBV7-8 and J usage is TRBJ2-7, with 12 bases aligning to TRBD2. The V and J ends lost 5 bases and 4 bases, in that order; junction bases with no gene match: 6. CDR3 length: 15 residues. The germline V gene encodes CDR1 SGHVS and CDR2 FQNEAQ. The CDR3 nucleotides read TGTGCCAGCAGCCGGACTAGCGGGAATAAGTACGAGCAGTACTTC. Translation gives CASSRTSGNKYEQYF.

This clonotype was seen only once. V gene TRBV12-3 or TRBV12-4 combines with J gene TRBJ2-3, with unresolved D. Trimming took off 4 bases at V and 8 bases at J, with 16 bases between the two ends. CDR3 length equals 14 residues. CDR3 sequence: CASSSSPPGRTQYF. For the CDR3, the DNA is TGTGCCAGCAGTTCCTCCCCACCCGGGCGTACGCAGTATTTT.

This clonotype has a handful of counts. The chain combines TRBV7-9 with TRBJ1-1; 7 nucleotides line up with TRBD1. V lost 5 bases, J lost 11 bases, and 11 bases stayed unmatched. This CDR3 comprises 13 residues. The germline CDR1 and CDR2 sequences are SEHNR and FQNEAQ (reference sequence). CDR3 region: CASSNRGGGKAFF. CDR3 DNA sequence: TGTGCCAGCAGCAACAGGGGCGGGGGCAAGGCTTTCTTT.

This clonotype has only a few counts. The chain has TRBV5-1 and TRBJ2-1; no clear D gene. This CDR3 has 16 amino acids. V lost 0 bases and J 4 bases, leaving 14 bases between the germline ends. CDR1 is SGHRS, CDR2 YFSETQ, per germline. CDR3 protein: CASSLEGFGPYNEQFF. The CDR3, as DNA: TGCGCCAGCAGCTTGGAAGGGTTTGGCCCATACAATGAGCAGTTCTTC. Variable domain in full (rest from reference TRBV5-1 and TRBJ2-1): KAGVTQTPRYLIKTRGQQVTLSCSPISGHRSVSWYQQTPGQGLQFLFEYFSETQRNKGNFPGRFSGRQFSNSRSEMNVSTLELGDSALYLCASSLEGFGPYNEQFFGPGTRLTVL.

For the CDR3, the DNA is TGTGCCAGCAGTTACGGCGGCGGACAGCCCCAGCATTTT. Translating gives CASSYGGGQPQHF. The chain uses TRBV6-2 or TRBV6-3 and TRBJ1-5; D call uncertain. The length of the CDR3 is 13 residues. V was pared by 2 bases and J by 7 bases, with 9 bases between. The germline V gene has CDR1 MNHEY and CDR2 SVGEGT.

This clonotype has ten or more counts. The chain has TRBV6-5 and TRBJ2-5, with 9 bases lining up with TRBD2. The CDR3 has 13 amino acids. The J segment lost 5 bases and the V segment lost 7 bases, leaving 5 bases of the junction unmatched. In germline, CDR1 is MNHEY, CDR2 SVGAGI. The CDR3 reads CASTVSGGETQYF. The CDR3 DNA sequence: TGTGCCAGCACCGTTAGCGGGGGCGAGACCCAGTACTTC.

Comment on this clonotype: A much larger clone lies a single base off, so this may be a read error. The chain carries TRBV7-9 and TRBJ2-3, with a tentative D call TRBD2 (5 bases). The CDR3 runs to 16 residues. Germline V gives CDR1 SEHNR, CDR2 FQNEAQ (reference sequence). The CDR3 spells CASSRRAGGHADAQYF. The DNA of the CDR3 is TGTGCCAGCAGCCGCCGGGCGGGCGGTCACGCAGATGCGCAGTATTTT.

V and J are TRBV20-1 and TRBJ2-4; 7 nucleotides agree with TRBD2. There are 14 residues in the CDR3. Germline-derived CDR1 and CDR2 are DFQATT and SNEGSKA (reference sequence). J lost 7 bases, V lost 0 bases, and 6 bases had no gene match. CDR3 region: CSARENGRLNIQYF. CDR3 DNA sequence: TGCAGTGCTAGAGAGAACGGGAGGCTCAACATTCAGTACTTC.

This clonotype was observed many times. In DNA, the CDR3 is TGTGCCAGCAGACCGGGACGCCTGAGGGTCAGCACAGATACGCAGTATTTT. Encoded protein: CASRPGRLRVSTDTQYF. The chain joins TRBV6-1 to TRBJ2-3; perhaps D is TRBD1 or TRBD2 (5 bases each). CDR1 is MNHNS and CDR2 is SASEGT in the germline V gene. This CDR3 spans 17 amino acids. Trimming pared 6 bases from V and 0 bases from J, leaving 19 bases between.

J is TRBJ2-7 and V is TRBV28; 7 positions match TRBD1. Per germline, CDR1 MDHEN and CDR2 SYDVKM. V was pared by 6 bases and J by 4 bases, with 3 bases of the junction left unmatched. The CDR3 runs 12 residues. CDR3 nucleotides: TGTGCCAGCAGAACCAGGGGGTACGAGCAGTACTTC. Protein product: CASRTRGYEQYF.

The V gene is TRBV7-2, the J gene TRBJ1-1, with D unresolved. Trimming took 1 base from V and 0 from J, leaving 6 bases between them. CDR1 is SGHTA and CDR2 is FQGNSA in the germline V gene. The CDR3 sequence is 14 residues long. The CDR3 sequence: CASSLGPMNTEAFF. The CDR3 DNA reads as TGTGCCAGCAGCTTAGGTCCCATGAACACTGAAGCTTTCTTT.

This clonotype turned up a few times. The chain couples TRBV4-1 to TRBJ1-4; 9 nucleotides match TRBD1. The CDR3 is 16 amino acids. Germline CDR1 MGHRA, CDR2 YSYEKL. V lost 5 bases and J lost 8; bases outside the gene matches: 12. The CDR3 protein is CASSNEPGQGEEKLFF. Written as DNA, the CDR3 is TGCGCCAGCAGCAACGAACCGGGACAGGGAGAAGAAAAACTGTTTTTT.

CDR3 coding DNA: TGCAGTGCTAGAGACGCTAGCGGGAGGCCGTCCTACAATGAGCAGTTCTTC. It specifies CSARDASGRPSYNEQFF. The genes are TRBV20-1 and TRBJ2-1; the match to TRBD2 covers 11 bases. J lost 1 base, V lost 0 bases, and 5 bases had no gene match. CDR1 and CDR2 (germline): DFQATT, SNEGSKA (reference sequence). The CDR3 length is 17 residues.

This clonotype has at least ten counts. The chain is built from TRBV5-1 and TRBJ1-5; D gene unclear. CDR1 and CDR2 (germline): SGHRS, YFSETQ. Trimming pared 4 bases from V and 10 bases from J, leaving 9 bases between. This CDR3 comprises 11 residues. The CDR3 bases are TGCGCCAGCAGCCCCCCGCGACCCCAGCATTTT. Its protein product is CASSPPRPQHF.

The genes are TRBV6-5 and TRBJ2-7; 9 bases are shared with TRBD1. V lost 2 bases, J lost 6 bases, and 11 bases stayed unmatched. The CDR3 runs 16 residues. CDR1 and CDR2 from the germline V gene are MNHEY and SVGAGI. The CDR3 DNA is TGTGCCAGCAGTTACCCTCCCGGGACAGGGCCTTTCGAGCAGTACTTC. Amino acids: CASSYPPGTGPFEQYF.

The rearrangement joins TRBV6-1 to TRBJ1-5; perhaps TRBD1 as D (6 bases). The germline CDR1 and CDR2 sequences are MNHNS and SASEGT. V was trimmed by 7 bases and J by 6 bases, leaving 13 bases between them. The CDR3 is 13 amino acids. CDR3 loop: CASTIQGTQPQHF. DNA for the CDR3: TGTGCCAGCACTATACAGGGCACTCAGCCCCAGCATTTT.

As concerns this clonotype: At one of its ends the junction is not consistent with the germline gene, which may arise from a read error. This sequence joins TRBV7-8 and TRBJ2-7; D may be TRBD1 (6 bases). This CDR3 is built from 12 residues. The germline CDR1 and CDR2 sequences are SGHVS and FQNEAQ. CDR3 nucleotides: TGTGTCAGCAGCTTAAAGGGGGTCGAGCAGTACTTC. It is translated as CVSSLKGVEQYF.

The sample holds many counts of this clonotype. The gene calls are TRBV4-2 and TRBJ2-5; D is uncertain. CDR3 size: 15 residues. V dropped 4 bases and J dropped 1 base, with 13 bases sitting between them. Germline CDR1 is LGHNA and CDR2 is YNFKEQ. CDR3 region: CASSPKIDVQETQYF. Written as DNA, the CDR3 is TGTGCCAGCAGCCCAAAAATAGACGTCCAAGAGACCCAGTACTTC.

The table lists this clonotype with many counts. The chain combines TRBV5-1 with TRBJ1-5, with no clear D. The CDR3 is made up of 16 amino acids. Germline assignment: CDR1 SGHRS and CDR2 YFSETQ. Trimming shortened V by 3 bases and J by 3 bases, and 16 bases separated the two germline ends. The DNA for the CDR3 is TGCGCCAGCAGCTCCCTCCCGACGGGCCCCAATCAGCCCCAGCATTTT. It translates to CASSSLPTGPNQPQHF.

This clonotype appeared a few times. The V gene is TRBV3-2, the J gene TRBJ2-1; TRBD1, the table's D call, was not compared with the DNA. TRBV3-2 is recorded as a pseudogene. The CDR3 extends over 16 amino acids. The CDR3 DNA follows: TGTGCCAGCAGCCAAGAGAAGGGGCCCCCTTACAATGAGCAGTTCTTC. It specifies CASSQEKGPPYNEQFF.

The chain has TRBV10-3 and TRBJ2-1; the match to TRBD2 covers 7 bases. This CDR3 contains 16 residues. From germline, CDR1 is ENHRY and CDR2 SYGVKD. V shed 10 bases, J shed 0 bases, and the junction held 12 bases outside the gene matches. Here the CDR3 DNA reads TGTGCCACCCATGCTCCAATAGCGGGCTCCTACAATGAGCAGTTCTTC. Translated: CATHAPIAGSYNEQFF.

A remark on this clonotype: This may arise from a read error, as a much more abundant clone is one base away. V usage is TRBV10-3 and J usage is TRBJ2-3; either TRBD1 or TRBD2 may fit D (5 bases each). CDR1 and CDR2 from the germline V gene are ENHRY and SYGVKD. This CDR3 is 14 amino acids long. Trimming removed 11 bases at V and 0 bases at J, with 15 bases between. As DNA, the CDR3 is TGTGCCTTTACCGGGACGGGAAGCACAGATACGCAGTATTTT. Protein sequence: CAFTGTGSTDTQYF.

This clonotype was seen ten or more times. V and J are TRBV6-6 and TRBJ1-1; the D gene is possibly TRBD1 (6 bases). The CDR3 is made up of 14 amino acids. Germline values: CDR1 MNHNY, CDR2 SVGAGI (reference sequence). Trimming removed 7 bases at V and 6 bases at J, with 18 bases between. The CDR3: CASTSRGPGAEAFF. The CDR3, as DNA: TGTGCCAGCACTTCCCGGGGGCCCGGGGCTGAAGCTTTCTTT.

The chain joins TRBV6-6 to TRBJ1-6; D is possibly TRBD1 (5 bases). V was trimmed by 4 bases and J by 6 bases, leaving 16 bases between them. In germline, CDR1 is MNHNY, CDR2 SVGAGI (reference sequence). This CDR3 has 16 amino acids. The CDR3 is CASSSPQGSGNSPLHF. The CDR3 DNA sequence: TGTGCCAGCAGTTCCCCCCAGGGAAGCGGTAATTCACCCCTCCACTTT.

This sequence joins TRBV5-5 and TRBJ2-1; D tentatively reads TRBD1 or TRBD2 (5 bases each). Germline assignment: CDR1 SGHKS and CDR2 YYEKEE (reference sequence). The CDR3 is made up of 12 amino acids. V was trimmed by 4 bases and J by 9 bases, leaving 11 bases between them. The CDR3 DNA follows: TGTGCCAGCAGCCCCGGGACGGCTGAGCAGTTCTTC. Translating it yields CASSPGTAEQFF.

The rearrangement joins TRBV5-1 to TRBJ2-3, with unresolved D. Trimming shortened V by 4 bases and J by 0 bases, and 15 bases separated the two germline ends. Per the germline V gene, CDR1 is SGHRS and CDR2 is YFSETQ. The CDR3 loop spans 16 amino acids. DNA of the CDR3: TGCGCCAGCAGCCCCACCCCCCTAGTAAGCACAGATACGCAGTATTTT. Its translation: CASSPTPLVSTDTQYF.

The CDR3 here is CASSDERAPYEQYF. In nucleotides, the CDR3 is TGTGCCAGCAGTGATGAGAGGGCCCCCTACGAGCAGTACTTC. The V call is TRBV2, the J call TRBJ2-7, with a weak D call TRBD2 (5 bases). The CDR3 loop spans 14 amino acids. V shed 3 bases and J shed 2 bases, with 11 bases lying between them. The V gene's germline CDR1 is SNHLY and CDR2 FYNNEI.